A single sample is the source of the 12 T cell receptor beta chains below, sequenced in a study of CD8 T cells in ankylosing spondylitis. TCRdb analysed the 5' RACE reads with MiXCR anew, one entry per CDR3 protein. The sample includes about 340,000 distinct CDR3 sequences, roughly 20% of them seen just once. Source material: blood, either unsorted or a sorted T cell fraction (not recorded which). The receptors derive from a male donor with ankylosing spondylitis or in good health (not recorded which).

This clonotype ranks as medium-sized (0.01 to 0.1%). This sequence joins TRBV4-1 and TRBJ2-5, with a tentative D call TRBD2 (6 bases). Trimming stripped 0 bases from V and 4 bases from J, with 12 bases between. CDR1 and CDR2 from the germline V gene are MGHRA and YSYEKL. This CDR3 has 15 residues. CDR3 coding DNA: TGCGCCAGCAGCCAAGAGTCTCGGGGAGGAGAGACCCAGTACTTC. Translation gives CASSQESRGGETQYF.

V is TRBV20-1 and J is TRBJ1-6; D is unclear. The CDR3 consists of 15 residues. V lost 3 bases, J lost 6 bases, and 15 bases lay in between. CDR1 and CDR2 (germline): DFQATT, SNEGSKA (reference sequence). In nucleotides, the CDR3 is TGCAGTGCTAGTAAAAGTGGTGAGGGTAATTCACCCCTCCACTTT. This gives the protein CSASKSGEGNSPLHF.

The chain recombines TRBV28 with TRBJ2-7, with D perhaps TRBD1 (6 bases). From germline, CDR1 is MDHEN and CDR2 SYDVKM. This CDR3 is 15 amino acids long. V was clipped by 2 bases and J by 0 bases, with 11 bases between them. CDR3 in amino acids: CASSLEGQNSYEQYF. The DNA for the CDR3 is TGTGCCAGCAGTTTAGAAGGACAGAACTCCTACGAGCAGTACTTC.

The chain carries TRBV2 and TRBJ2-6; 8 bases align to TRBD2. The CDR3 runs to 17 residues. From germline, CDR1 is SNHLY and CDR2 FYNNEI. V lost 3 bases to trimming and J lost 4 bases; unmatched junction nucleotides: 8. This chain's CDR3 is CASSETGGLGGANVLTF. The CDR3 region has the DNA TGTGCCAGCAGTGAGACGGGGGGGCTTGGCGGGGCCAACGTCCTGACTTTC.

This clonotype came up a few times. CDR3 DNA: TGCAGTGCTAGAGATAACAGCGGGGGGGACGCGGAGACCCAGTACTTC. Translation: CSARDNSGGDAETQYF. The chain combines TRBV20-1 with TRBJ2-5; 10 bases align to TRBD2. Germline loops: CDR1 DFQATT, CDR2 SNEGSKA (reference sequence). This CDR3 contains 16 residues. V gave up 0 bases and J gave up 5 bases; unmatched junction bases: 9.

The chain joins TRBV27 to TRBJ1-6; the D is unclear. The ends were cut back, 0 bases at V and 9 bases at J, with 6 bases in the middle. From germline, CDR1 is MNHEY and CDR2 SMNVEV (reference sequence). The CDR3 has 13 residues. DNA for the CDR3: TGTGCCAGCAGTTTATCATGGGTTTCACCCCTCCACTTT. Its protein is CASSLSWVSPLHF.

The chain uses TRBV11-2 and TRBJ2-3, with 8 bases aligning to TRBD2. The CDR3 length is 16 residues. Trimming took 4 bases from V and 3 from J; bases not matched to a gene: 9. CDR1 SGHAT and CDR2 FQNNGV come from the germline V gene. The CDR3 loop is CASSSRRSGTTDTQYF. The CDR3 DNA reads TGTGCCAGCAGCTCCCGACGTAGCGGGACAACAGATACGCAGTATTTT.

This clonotype was recorded a few times. The chain links TRBV20-1 to TRBJ2-5; D perhaps matches TRBD2 (6 bases). Trimming left V 0 bases short and J 2 bases short, with 13 bases between. This CDR3 has 15 amino acids. Looked up from germline, CDR1 is DFQATT and CDR2 is SNEGSKA (reference sequence). CDR3 coding DNA: TGCAGTGCTAGAGATCTCTTCGGGGGACAAGAGACCCAGTACTTC. Protein: CSARDLFGGQETQYF.

This clonotype was counted only a few times. The chain links TRBV20-1 to TRBJ1-5; D may be TRBD1 (5 bases). Trimming shortened V by 0 bases and J by 4 bases, and 10 bases separated the two germline ends. Germline V lookup: CDR1 DFQATT, CDR2 SNEGSKA (reference sequence). The CDR3 consists of 14 residues. The CDR3 DNA reads TGCAGTGCTAGAGATCCGGGGCCAAATCAGCCCCAGCATTTT. It yields the protein CSARDPGPNQPQHF.

The chain joins TRBV12-3 or TRBV12-4 to TRBJ2-7; TRBD2 agrees at 9 bases. This CDR3 is built from 14 residues. The V gene end was trimmed by 6 bases and the J gene end by 5 bases; junction bases not matched to a gene: 8. CDR3 bases: TGTGCCAGCAGCCCGGGACTAGCCGTAAACGAGCAGTACTTC. The encoded protein is CASSPGLAVNEQYF.

The rearrangement uses TRBV6-4 and TRBJ1-5; D uncertain. With 4 bases removed from V and 3 bases from J, the gap between germline ends came to 7 bases. The CDR3 runs 13 residues. CDR1 and CDR2 from the germline V gene are MRHNA and SNTAGT. In DNA form, the CDR3 reads TGTGCCAGCAGTGCCGGGGTCAATCAGCCCCAGCATTTT. Translated, it gives CASSAGVNQPQHF.

This clonotype was seen repeatedly, ten times or more. The J gene is TRBJ1-2, the V gene TRBV9; possible D gene TRBD1, 5 bases. CDR1 and CDR2 (germline): SGDLS, YYNGEE. With 4 bases removed from V and 9 bases from J, the gap between germline ends came to 19 bases. The length of the CDR3 is 14 residues. The CDR3 bases are TGTGCCAGCAGCCAAGGTGACAGAGGGTGGAGCTACACCTTC. Protein: CASSQGDRGWSYTF.